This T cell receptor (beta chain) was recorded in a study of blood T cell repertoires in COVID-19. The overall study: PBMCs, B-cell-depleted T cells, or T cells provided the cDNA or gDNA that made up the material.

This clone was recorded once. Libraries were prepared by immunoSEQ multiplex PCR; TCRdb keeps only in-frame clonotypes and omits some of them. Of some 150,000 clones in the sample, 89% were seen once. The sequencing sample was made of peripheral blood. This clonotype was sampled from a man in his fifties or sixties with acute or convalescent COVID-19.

The CDR3 here is CATRSQGYYGYTF. Here the CDR3 DNA reads TGTGCCACACGAAGTCAGGGGTACTATGGCTACACCTTC. The genes are TRBV12-3 or TRBV12-4 and TRBJ1-2; tentative D call: TRBD1 (6 bases). The CDR3 runs 13 residues. Trimming pared 10 bases from V and 3 bases from J, leaving 15 bases between.